This T cell receptor (beta chain) was profiled in a study of regulatory T cells in long-lasting Graves disease. Time point reported: newly diagnosed GD, antithyroid drugs for less than 3 months. PBMCs provided the RNA from which the TCR library was made. The V end lost 6 bases, the J end lost 8 bases, and 20 bases lay between the germline ends. The CDR3 runs 14 residues. Germline V CDR1 and CDR2: SQVTM, ANQGSEA. Construction of TCR beta libraries relied on iRepertoire HTBI primers and on Arm-PCR targeting CDR3 regions. One entry per CDR3 protein, called by TCRdb with MiXCR from the multiplex PCR reads. The data contain 500,000 to 700,000 distinct CDR3 sequences, about 16% of them singletons. There are many counts of this clonotype. This same sample was also part of a study on T cells in Graves' hyperthyroidism and ophthalmopathy. In that study: The study used the HTBI primer set for a first-round RT-PCR of the TCR CDR3. Patients with ophthalmopathy were separated from those with stable hyperthyroidism by a 13 V-J model.

The clonotype comes from a woman aged 25 to 39 with Graves disease. The sample here was peripheral blood mononuclear cells (PBMCs), taken at new diagnosis, from a patient treated with antithyroid drugs. V is TRBV29-1 and J is TRBJ2-1; TRBD1 is a possible D gene (6 bases). CDR3 in DNA: TGCAGCGTCACCAAGGGGGTGGAACGCGATGAGCAGTTCTTC. Its translation: CSVTKGVERDEQFF.